The sequence of this TCR beta chain was determined in a study of OX40 agonist ivuxolimab in advanced cancers. As for the study in general: Hepatocellular carcinoma, melanoma, renal cell or head and neck cancer was diagnosed in the dose-escalation patients. A history of anti-PD-1, anti-PD-L1 or anti-CTLA-4 therapy was acceptable, and over 30% had some.

The ends were cut back, 5 bases at V and 12 bases at J, with 28 bases in the middle. CDR1 and CDR2 from the germline V gene are SGHAT and FQNNGV. This CDR3 has 16 residues. Clones were read by immunoSEQ multiplex PCR, and TCRdb kept only the in-frame ones, dropping some. The table has nearly 25,000 clones, around 80% seen once. Peripheral blood came from all dose cohorts at three timepoints. This clonotype originated in an adult with an advanced solid tumor such as melanoma, head and neck, liver or kidney cancer. The chain carries TRBV11-2 and TRBJ1-2; D uncertain. The material sequenced was CD4+ or CD8+ T cells sorted from blood, taken in a trial of the OX40 agonist ivuxolimab. CDR3 bases: TGTGCCAGCAGCCCTGGCGTGGGCCGACATCCTATGTATGACACCTTC. This sequence encodes CASSPGVGRHPMYDTF.